At least ten counts were recorded for the clone carrying this TCR beta chain. These data originate in a study of T cells after yellow fever vaccination. Notes on the study in general: The bulk population could contribute abundant contaminating clonotypes to FACS-sorted repertoires. Although the secondary response was weaker, it peaked faster, at day 5 versus 15.

A 5'RACE template-switching step, the method used to make TCR cDNA, added a universal primer site and UMIs. TCRdb reprocessed the 5' RACE reads with MiXCR, giving one entry per CDR3 protein. The sample lists approximately 13,000 distinct CDR3 sequences, approximately 4.9% occurring once. The CDR3 has 14 residues. V gave up 3 bases and J gave up 1 base, with 8 bases separating them. The chain couples TRBV12-3 or TRBV12-4 to TRBJ2-3, with D uncertain. The TCR originated in a man between 25 and 39 years old who received the YFV17D yellow fever vaccine. Here the sequenced sample was PBMCs, either bulk or a sorted T-cell subset (CD4+, CD8+, memory, or dextramer-sorted; not recorded which), taken 45 days after the yellow fever booster vaccination. The CDR3 loop is CASSFLGRTDTQYF. In DNA, the CDR3 is TGTGCCAGCAGTTTTTTGGGTCGCACAGATACGCAGTATTTT.